This T cell receptor beta chain stems from a study of cytomegalovirus exposure and HLA in healthy donors. Notes on the study in general: The finding came from a later analysis; first-cohort TCR clusters tended to co-occur in the roughly 110 validation repertoires. TCR sequences were mostly rare, though some public TCRs occurred in many donors. Reports showed the classifier diagnosing cytomegalovirus status with high specificity and sensitivity.

Comment on this clone: The target antigen is unknown.

Germline lookup yields CDR1 PRHDT and CDR2 FYEKMQ (reference sequence). The CDR3 consists of 20 residues. J gave up 0 bases and V 5 bases, and 10 bases lay outside the gene matches. Sequenced by immunoSEQ multiplex PCR; TCRdb stores in-frame clones only, minus some. Of 100,000 to 150,000 clones in the sample, 89% are singletons; the top ten hold 1% to 1.4%. The receptor's source is a woman aged 18-29 years in good health and CMV-seronegative. The rearrangement links TRBV13 to TRBJ2-1, with 16 bases aligning to TRBD2. Sequencing was performed on PBMCs. The CDR3 bases are TGTGCCAGCAGCCCAGCACCGGGACTAGCGGGAGGGAGCTCCTACAATGAGCAGTTCTTC. It is translated as CASSPAPGLAGGSSYNEQFF.